Given below is one T cell receptor beta chain in context. This sample stems from a study of blood T cell repertoires in COVID-19. Study-level background: There were acute and convalescent COVID-19 samples, and they came from the United States, Italy and Spain. Nucleic acid was either cDNA or gDNA, and it came from T cells, B-cell-depleted T cells, or PBMCs.

In the original workflow: Amplified reference gene primers provided the basis for estimating nucleated cell counts. Profiled with immunoSEQ multiplex PCR; TCRdb holds only in-frame clones, not every one. V, J and clone size derive from that table, while D and trimming were established from the DNA sequence. The sample lists around 37,000 clones, 90% occurring once. The CDR3 is 11 residues long. The V end lost 3 bases, the J end lost 0 bases, and 3 bases lay between the germline ends. Per the germline V gene, CDR1 is DFQATT and CDR2 is SNEGSKA (reference sequence). The receptor was isolated from a man between 60 and 75 years old with active or convalescent COVID-19. This sequence joins TRBV20-1 and TRBJ2-7; D not resolved. Specimen: peripheral blood. The DNA for the CDR3 is TGCAGTGCTAGCAGCTCCTACGAGCAGTACTTC. The encoded protein is CSASSSYEQYF.